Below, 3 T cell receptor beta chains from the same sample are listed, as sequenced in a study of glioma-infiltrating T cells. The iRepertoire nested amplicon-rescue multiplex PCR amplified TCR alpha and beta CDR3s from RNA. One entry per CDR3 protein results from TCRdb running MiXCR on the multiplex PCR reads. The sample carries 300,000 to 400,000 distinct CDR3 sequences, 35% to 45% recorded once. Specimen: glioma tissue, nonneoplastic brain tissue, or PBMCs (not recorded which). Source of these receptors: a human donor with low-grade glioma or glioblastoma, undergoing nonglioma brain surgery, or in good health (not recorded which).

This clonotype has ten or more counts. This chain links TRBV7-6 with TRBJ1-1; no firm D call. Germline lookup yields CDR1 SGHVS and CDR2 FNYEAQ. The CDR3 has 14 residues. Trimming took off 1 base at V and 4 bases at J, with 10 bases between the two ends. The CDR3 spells CASSLGVVGTEAFF. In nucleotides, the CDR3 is TGTGCCAGCAGCTTAGGGGTTGTCGGCACTGAAGCTTTCTTT. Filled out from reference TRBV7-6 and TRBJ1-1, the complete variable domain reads GAGVSQSPRYKVTKRGQDVALRCDPISGHVSLYWYRQALGQGPEFLTYFNYEAQQDKSGLPNDRFSAERPEGSISTLTIQRTEQRDSAMYRCASSLGVVGTEAFFGQGTRLTVV.

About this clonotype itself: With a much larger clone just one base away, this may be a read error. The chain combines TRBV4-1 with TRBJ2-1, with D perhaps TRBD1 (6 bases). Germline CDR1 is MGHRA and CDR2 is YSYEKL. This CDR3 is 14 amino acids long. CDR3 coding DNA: TGCGCCAGCAGCCCTTATTCAGGGGACAATAAGCAGTTCTTC. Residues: CASSPYSGDNKQFF.

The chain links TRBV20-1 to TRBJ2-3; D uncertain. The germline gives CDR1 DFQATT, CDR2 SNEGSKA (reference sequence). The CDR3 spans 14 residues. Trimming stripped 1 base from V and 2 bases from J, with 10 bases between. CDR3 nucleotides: TGCAGTGCTAGAGCCCACTACCTCACAGATACGCAGTATTTT. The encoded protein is CSARAHYLTDTQYF.